This passage covers 20 T cell receptor beta chains from one sample sequenced in a study of blood T cell repertoires in COVID-19. Data came from immunoSEQ multiplex PCR; TCRdb stores just in-frame clones and leaves some out. The repertoire holds 390,000 or so clones, with around nine tenths as singletons. The sequencing input was PBMCs or T cells enriched from blood (not recorded which). The origin of the receptors is a woman aged 45-65 years who had recovered from COVID-19.

The chain employs TRBV30 and TRBJ1-4, with D possibly TRBD1 on 5 matching bases. The CDR3 covers 11 residues. Germline CDR1 and CDR2: GTSNPN and SVGIG (reference sequence). V lost 7 bases and J lost 8, with 11 bases in between. The CDR3 nucleotides read TGTGCCTTGGGGCAGGAAGAAAAACTGTTTTTT. Protein product: CALGQEEKLFF.

This clone was seen a handful of times. The V gene is TRBV19, the J gene TRBJ1-2, with 9 bases identical to TRBD1. J gave up 4 bases and V 8 bases, and 8 bases lay outside the gene matches. This CDR3 is built from 14 residues. From germline, CDR1 is LNHDA and CDR2 SQIVND (reference sequence). The CDR3 DNA reads TGTGCCAGTGGATTCGGGACAGGGACCTATGGCTACACCTTC. It specifies CASGFGTGTYGYTF.

V is TRBV10-3 and J is TRBJ2-4; 9 bases fit TRBD1. Germline values: CDR1 ENHRY, CDR2 SYGVKD. The CDR3 spans 15 residues. Trimming at V came to 6 bases and at J to 4 bases, leaving 7 bases not matched to a gene. CDR3 nucleotide sequence: TGTGCCATCAGCAATCAGGACAGGGGAAAAAACATTCAGTACTTC. Its protein is CAISNQDRGKNIQYF.

CDR3 DNA: TGTGCCAGCAATAGGAGAAACACCGGGGAGCTGTTTTTT. It is translated as CASNRRNTGELFF. The chain links TRBV2 to TRBJ2-2; D not certain. This CDR3 is 13 amino acids long. The germline V gene has CDR1 SNHLY and CDR2 FYNNEI. Trimming removed 7 bases from V and 2 bases from J, with 8 bases in between.

The chain is built from TRBV20-1 and TRBJ2-7, with 10 bases aligning to TRBD1. CDR1 is DFQATT and CDR2 is SNEGSKA in the germline V gene (reference sequence). Trimming cost V 3 bases and J 0 bases; bases outside gene matches: 2. The CDR3 covers 14 residues. DNA of the CDR3: TGCAGTGCTAGTTGGACAGGGGGCTCCTACGAGCAGTACTTC. Residues: CSASWTGGSYEQYF.

This clone was recorded only once. A junction boundary mismatches the germline segment, possibly from a read error. The V call is TRBV3-1 (or the pseudogene TRBV3-2), the J call TRBJ1-1, with a possible D match to TRBD1 (5 bases). This CDR3 is 13 amino acids long. The V gene's germline CDR1 is LGHDT and CDR2 YNNKEL (reference sequence). CDR3 sequence: CASSQDRAGQPIF. DNA for the CDR3: TGTGCCAGCAGCCAAGATCGTGCCGGACAACCTATCTTT.

V gene TRBV5-5 combines with J gene TRBJ1-5, with 7 bases fitting TRBD1. CDR1 and CDR2 (germline): SGHKS, YYEKEE (reference sequence). Losses at the gene ends were 0 bases for V and 1 base for J; bases not matched to a gene: 4. This CDR3 comprises 16 residues. The CDR3 region is CASSLEGGWSNQPQHF. For the CDR3, the DNA is TGTGCCAGCAGCTTGGAAGGGGGCTGGAGCAATCAGCCCCAGCATTTT.

The chain combines TRBV7-8 with TRBJ2-7; TRBD2 matches 10 bases. This CDR3 region has 17 residues. V gave up 4 bases and J gave up 3 bases; unmatched junction bases: 12. Germline V lookup: CDR1 SGHVS, CDR2 FQNEAQ. Here the CDR3 reads CASSSTPRLAGVYEQYF. The CDR3 DNA reads TGTGCCAGCAGCTCCACCCCCCGCCTAGCGGGGGTCTACGAGCAGTACTTC.

This chain connects TRBV6-2 or TRBV6-3 to TRBJ2-7; the match to TRBD1 covers 11 bases. CDR1 and CDR2 from the germline V gene are MNHEY and SVGEGT. Trimming removed 2 bases from V and 2 bases from J; junction bases left unmatched: 8. This CDR3 spans 17 amino acids. As DNA, the CDR3 is TGTGCCAGCAGTTACCTCTTAGGACAGGGGGCAACCTACGAGCAGTACTTC. The encoded protein is CASSYLLGQGATYEQYF.

The chain combines TRBV27 with TRBJ1-6, with D perhaps matching TRBD1 (6 bases). Trimming took 5 bases from V and 7 from J, leaving 18 bases between them. The germline gives CDR1 MNHEY, CDR2 SMNVEV (reference sequence). This CDR3 comprises 16 residues. The CDR3 DNA follows: TGTGCCAGCAGTCCCAAGTTGGGGGCACTCAATTCACCCCTCCACTTT. Translating gives CASSPKLGALNSPLHF.

The rearrangement uses TRBV2 and TRBJ1-1; no clear D gene. Germline V CDR1 and CDR2: SNHLY, FYNNEI. The CDR3 spans 13 residues. V gave up 6 bases and J gave up 8 bases, with 16 bases separating them. The chain's CDR3 is CASRTGSAMEAFF. For the CDR3, the DNA is TGTGCCAGCAGGACTGGGTCGGCCATGGAAGCTTTCTTT.

The chain employs TRBV28 and TRBJ1-2; TRBD1 is a possible D gene (5 bases). This CDR3 has 12 residues. V was cut by 10 bases and J by 8 bases, with 17 bases left in between. Germline CDR1 and CDR2: MDHEN and SYDVKM. CDR3 sequence reads: CATLDPGGGYTF. CDR3 in DNA: TGTGCCACCTTGGACCCGGGGGGAGGCTACACCTTC.

This chain links TRBV19 with TRBJ2-5; 7 bases agree with TRBD1. This CDR3 spans 15 amino acids. After removal of 5 bases from V and 5 bases from J, the junction contained 11 bases not matched to a gene. Germline CDR1 reads LNHDA; CDR2 reads SQIVND (reference sequence). The CDR3 DNA follows: TGTGCCAGTAGTGGACCGACAGGGACGTCGGAGACCCAGTACTTC. Translation: CASSGPTGTSETQYF.

Only one count was recorded for this clone. The chain combines TRBV5-4 with TRBJ1-6; possibly TRBD1 for D (5 bases). Germline CDR1 reads SGHNT; CDR2 reads YYREEE (reference sequence). The CDR3 has 16 residues. V shed 2 bases and J shed 5 bases, with 14 bases lying between them. This CDR3 is CASSFQGSFNNSPLHF. The CDR3 nucleotides read TGTGCCAGCAGCTTTCAGGGCTCGTTTAATAATTCACCCCTCCACTTT.

This CDR3 reads CAWSGKTYIQPQHF. The CDR3 region has the DNA TGTGCCTGGAGCGGGAAAACCTACATTCAGCCCCAGCATTTT. The chain employs TRBV30 and TRBJ1-5; no clear D gene. The CDR3 has 14 residues. Germline CDR1 is GTSNPN and CDR2 is SVGIG (reference sequence). The V gene lost 3 bases and the J gene lost 6 bases, with 15 bases spanning the gap.

The chain carries TRBV5-1 and TRBJ2-7, with a tentative D call TRBD1 (5 bases). The CDR3 is 13 amino acids. Germline lookup yields CDR1 SGHRS and CDR2 YFSETQ. The V and J ends lost 7 bases and 1 base respectively, with 12 bases between them. The CDR3 sequence is CASQTELSYEQYF. In nucleotides, the CDR3 is TGCGCCAGCCAGACAGAACTATCCTACGAGCAGTACTTC.

This chain uses TRBV7-2 with TRBJ2-7, with 9 bases fitting TRBD1. CDR1 SGHTA and CDR2 FQGNSA come from the germline V gene. V shed 5 bases and J 3 bases; nucleotides not matched to a gene: 17. The CDR3 is made up of 18 amino acids. The CDR3 DNA is TGTGCCAGCAGCATTCAAGATCCCGGGACAGGGAATAACTACGAGCAGTACTTC. It is translated as CASSIQDPGTGNNYEQYF. Full variable domain (rest looked up from reference TRBV7-2 and TRBJ2-7): GAGVSQSPSNKVTEKGKDVELRCDPISGHTALYWYRQSLGQGLEFLIYFQGNSAPDKSGLPSDRFSAERTGGSVSTLTIQRTQQEDSAVYLCASSIQDPGTGNNYEQYFGPGTRLTVT.

The V call is TRBV12-3 or TRBV12-4, the J call TRBJ1-1, with D possibly matching TRBD1 (5 bases). Trimming removed 8 bases at V and 8 bases at J, with 15 bases between. CDR3 length: 12 residues. DNA for the CDR3: TGTGCCAGCCTATGGGGGGTCGGGGAAGCTTTCTTT. Translating it yields CASLWGVGEAFF.

V and J are TRBV19 and TRBJ1-6; D possibly corresponds to TRBD1 (5 bases). The CDR3 sequence is 15 residues long. Trimming left V 2 bases short and J 6 bases short, with 11 bases between. Germline V lookup: CDR1 LNHDA, CDR2 SQIVND (reference sequence). DNA of the CDR3: TGTGCCAGTAGTATAAACCAGGGACTTAATTCACCCCTCCACTTT. Translation: CASSINQGLNSPLHF.

The chain employs TRBV11-2 and TRBJ2-3; 7 positions match TRBD2. V lost 2 bases to trimming and J lost 3 bases; unmatched junction nucleotides: 5. This CDR3 is 15 amino acids long. In germline, CDR1 is SGHAT, CDR2 FQNNGV. The CDR3 protein is CASSLMIGGTDTQYF. The CDR3 coding sequence is TGTGCCAGCAGCTTAATGATCGGGGGGACAGATACGCAGTATTTT.